These 10 T cell receptor beta chains were sequenced from one sample in a study of cytomegalovirus exposure and HLA in healthy donors. The primer mix had 60 Vbeta and 13 Jbeta primers. Method: immunoSEQ multiplex PCR; TCRdb's copy keeps in-frame clones and lacks some. Found here are over 45,000 clones, approximately 80% of them singletons; the top ten hold 4.3%. The material sequenced was PBMCs. These TCRs come from a man under 40 in good health and CMV-seronegative.

The chain links TRBV2 to TRBJ1-4; the match to TRBD1 covers 10 bases. Trimming cost V 4 bases and J 8 bases; bases outside gene matches: 1. The CDR3 consists of 13 residues. Germline-derived CDR1 and CDR2 are SNHLY and FYNNEI. This CDR3 reads CASSGTGGEKLFF. The DNA for the CDR3 is TGTGCCAGCAGTGGGACAGGGGGGGAAAAACTGTTTTTT.

The chain couples TRBV21-1 to TRBJ2-1; the table names TRBD2, a call not compared with the DNA. TRBV21-1 is a pseudogene segment. The CDR3 has 17 amino acids. The CDR3 region has the DNA TGTGCCAGCAGCCCTGAGGGGTCTAGCGGGGGGGTAGGTGAGCAGTTCTTC. As protein: CASSPEGSSGGVGEQFF.

The gene calls are TRBV19 and TRBJ2-7, with TRBD1 identical over 8 bases. V was clipped by 6 bases and J by 3 bases; unmatched bases: 10. This CDR3 is 15 amino acids long. Germline V gene sequence: CDR1 LNHDA, CDR2 SQIVND (reference sequence). CDR3 bases: TGTGCCAGTAGCCCCGCGGGTACAGGGGGCTACGAGCAGTACTTC. Its protein is CASSPAGTGGYEQYF.

This sequence joins TRBV27 and TRBJ2-5, with a weak D call TRBD2 (7 bases). Deletions cut 3 bases from V and 5 bases from J, with 19 bases between. There are 16 residues in the CDR3. Germline V gene data show CDR1 as MNHEY and CDR2 as SMNVEV (reference sequence). CDR3: CASSFLGGGARETQYF. The CDR3 coding sequence is TGTGCCAGCAGTTTCCTTGGGGGGGGCGCGCGGGAGACCCAGTACTTC.

The CDR3 reads CASSPGQGGTLFNSPLHF. The CDR3 region has the DNA TGTGCCAGCAGCCCCGGACAGGGGGGAACTCTTTTTAATTCACCCCTCCACTTT. V usage is TRBV7-6 and J usage is TRBJ1-6; 10 bases line up with TRBD1. The CDR3 runs to 18 residues. Germline V gene lookup returns CDR1 SGHVS and CDR2 FNYEAQ. V was clipped by 5 bases and J by 6 bases; unmatched bases: 13.

This chain connects TRBV10-2 to TRBJ2-7; D might be TRBD1 (6 bases). CDR3 size: 14 residues. Germline loops: CDR1 WSHSY, CDR2 SAAADI. Between the trimmed V and J ends, which lost 2 bases and 5 bases, there was a span of 13 bases. CDR3 protein: CASSEAGVWDEQYF. For the CDR3, the DNA is TGCGCCAGCAGTGAGGCAGGGGTCTGGGACGAGCAGTACTTC.

The chain is built from TRBV7-9 and TRBJ1-3, with D possibly being TRBD1 (5 bases). Trimming took off 5 bases at V and 4 bases at J, with 15 bases between the two ends. The CDR3 covers 15 residues. The germline CDR1 and CDR2 sequences are SEHNR and FQNEAQ (reference sequence). The CDR3, as DNA: TGTGCCAGCAGCCAAGAAGGGGTTCACGGAAACACCATATATTTT. Its translation is CASSQEGVHGNTIYF.

V and J are TRBV28 and TRBJ2-7, with 12 bases fitting TRBD2. The CDR3 is 15 amino acids. The V gene end was trimmed by 6 bases and the J gene end by 9 bases; junction bases not matched to a gene: 12. Germline values: CDR1 MDHEN, CDR2 SYDVKM. This chain's CDR3 is CASSPGLAGTYGQYF. The CDR3, as DNA: TGTGCCAGCAGCCCCGGACTAGCGGGGACCTATGGGCAGTACTTC. Complete variable domain (other parts from reference TRBV28 and TRBJ2-7): DVKVTQSSRYLVKRTGEKVFLECVQDMDHENMFWYRQDPGLGLRLIYFSYDVKMKEKGDIPEGYSVSREKKERFSLILESASTNQTSMYLCASSPGLAGTYGQYFGPGTRLTVT.

This clone was recorded only once. The V call is TRBV5-1, the J call TRBJ1-2; possible D gene TRBD1, 6 bases. The germline CDR1 and CDR2 sequences are SGHRS and YFSETQ. Trimming cost V 7 bases and J 3 bases, with 19 bases left between them. The CDR3 has 15 amino acids. This CDR3 is CASEIGGGRDYGYTF. The CDR3 coding sequence is TGCGCCAGCGAAATCGGGGGGGGGCGGGACTATGGCTACACCTTC.

This chain connects TRBV14 to TRBJ1-2; 7 bases agree with TRBD1. CDR1 is SGHDN and CDR2 is FVKESK in the germline V gene. The ends lost 3 bases at V and 4 bases at J; junction bases unmatched: 2. CDR3 size: 13 residues. CDR3 bases: TGTGCCAGCAGCCAGGGGACAGTCTATGGCTACACCTTC. Protein product: CASSQGTVYGYTF.